This record looks at one TCR beta chain sequence and its context. The sample comes from a study of blood T cells in healthy people across ages. With a J-beta primer mix and a sample-barcoded 5' primer, a second PCR ran 7 to 11 cycles. TCRdb fed the 5' RACE reads into MiXCR, producing one record per CDR3 protein. The sample carries roughly 1,100,000 distinct CDR3 sequences, around 27% recorded once. CDR3 length equals 22 residues. Germline CDR1 reads MNHEY; CDR2 reads SMNVEV (reference sequence). Trimming stripped 6 bases from V and 8 bases from J, with 43 bases between. This sample also appeared in a second study, on T cells of mothers and their children. That source reports: In both related and unrelated pairs, TCR recombination output is shaped similarly by thymic selection.

Input material: blood. The chain uses TRBV27 and TRBJ1-2; D unresolved. The source of this sequence is a girl aged 2 to 10 in good health. The CDR3 reads CASRRIFHGQVFTRLPVLGYTF. In DNA form, the CDR3 reads TGTGCCAGCAGGCGCATTTTTCATGGGCAGGTTTTTACTCGCTTGCCCGTTTTGGGCTACACCTTC.